This T cell receptor beta chain appears in the sequencing data of a study of blood T cell repertoires in COVID-19. Looking at the study overall: Whether acute or convalescent, the COVID-19 samples came from the United States, Italy and Spain. The cDNA or gDNA used as material had been derived from T cells, B-cell-depleted T cells, or PBMCs.

Germline CDR1 and CDR2: SGDLS and YYNGEE. The CDR3 totals 12 residues. V was cut by 5 bases and J by 8 bases, with 11 bases left in between. How the authors handled the data: Reference gene primer amplification yielded estimated nucleated cell counts. Libraries were prepared by immunoSEQ multiplex PCR; TCRdb keeps only in-frame clonotypes and omits some of them. The DNA gave D and trimming, while V, J and clone size come from that table. The table includes 95,000 to 150,000 clones, around 81% detected once. The sample taken for sequencing was peripheral blood. This clonotype originated in a woman aged 45-65 years with acute or convalescent COVID-19. The V call is TRBV9, the J call TRBJ2-1, with D possibly being TRBD1 (6 bases). This CDR3 reads CASRGDNHEQFF. For the CDR3, the DNA is TGTGCCAGCAGAGGGGACAATCATGAGCAGTTCTTC.